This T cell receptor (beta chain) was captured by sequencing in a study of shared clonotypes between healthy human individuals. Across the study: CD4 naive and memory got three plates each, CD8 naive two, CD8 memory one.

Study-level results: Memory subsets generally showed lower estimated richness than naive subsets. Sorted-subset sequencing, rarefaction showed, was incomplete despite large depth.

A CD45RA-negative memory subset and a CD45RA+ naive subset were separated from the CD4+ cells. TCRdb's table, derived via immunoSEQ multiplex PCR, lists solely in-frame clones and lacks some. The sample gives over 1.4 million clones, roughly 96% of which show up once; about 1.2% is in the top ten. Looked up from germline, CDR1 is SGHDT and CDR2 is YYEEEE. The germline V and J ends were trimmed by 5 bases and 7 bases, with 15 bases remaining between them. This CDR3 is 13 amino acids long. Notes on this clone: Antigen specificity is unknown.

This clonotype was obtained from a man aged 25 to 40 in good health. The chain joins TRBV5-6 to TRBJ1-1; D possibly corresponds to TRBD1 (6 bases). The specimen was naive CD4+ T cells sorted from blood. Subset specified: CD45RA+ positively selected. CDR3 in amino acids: CASRRDTMGEAFF. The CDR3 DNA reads TGTGCCAGCAGGAGGGACACTATGGGTGAAGCTTTCTTT.